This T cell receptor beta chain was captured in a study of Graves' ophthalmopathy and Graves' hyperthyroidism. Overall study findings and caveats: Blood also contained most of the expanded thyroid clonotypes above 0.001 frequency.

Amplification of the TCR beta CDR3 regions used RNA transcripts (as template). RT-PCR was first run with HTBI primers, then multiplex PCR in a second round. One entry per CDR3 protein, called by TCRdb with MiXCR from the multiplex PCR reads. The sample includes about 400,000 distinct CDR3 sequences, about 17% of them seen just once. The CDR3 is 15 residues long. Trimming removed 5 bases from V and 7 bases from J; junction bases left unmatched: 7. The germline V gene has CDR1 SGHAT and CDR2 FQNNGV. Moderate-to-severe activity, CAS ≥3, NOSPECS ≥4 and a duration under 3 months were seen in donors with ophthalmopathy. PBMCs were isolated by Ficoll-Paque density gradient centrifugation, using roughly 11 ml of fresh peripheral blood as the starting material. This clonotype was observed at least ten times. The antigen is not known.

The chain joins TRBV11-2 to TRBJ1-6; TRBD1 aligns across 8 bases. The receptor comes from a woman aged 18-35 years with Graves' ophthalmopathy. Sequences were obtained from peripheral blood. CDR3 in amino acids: CASSPRQGTNSPLHF. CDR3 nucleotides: TGTGCCAGCAGCCCCAGACAGGGGACCAATTCACCCCTCCACTTT.